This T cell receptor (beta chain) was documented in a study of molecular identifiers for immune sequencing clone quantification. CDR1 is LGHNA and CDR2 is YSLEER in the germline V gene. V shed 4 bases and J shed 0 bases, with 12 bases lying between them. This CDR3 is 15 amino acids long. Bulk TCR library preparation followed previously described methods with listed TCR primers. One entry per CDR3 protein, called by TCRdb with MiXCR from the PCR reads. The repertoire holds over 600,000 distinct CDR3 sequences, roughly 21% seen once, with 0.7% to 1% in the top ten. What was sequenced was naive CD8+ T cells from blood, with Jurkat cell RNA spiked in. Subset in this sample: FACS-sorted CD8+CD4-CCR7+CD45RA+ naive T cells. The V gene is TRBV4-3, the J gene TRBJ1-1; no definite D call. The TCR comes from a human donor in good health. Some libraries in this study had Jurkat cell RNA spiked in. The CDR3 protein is CASSREARMNTEAFF. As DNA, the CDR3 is TGCGCCAGCAGCCGAGAGGCGCGCATGAACACTGAAGCTTTCTTT.